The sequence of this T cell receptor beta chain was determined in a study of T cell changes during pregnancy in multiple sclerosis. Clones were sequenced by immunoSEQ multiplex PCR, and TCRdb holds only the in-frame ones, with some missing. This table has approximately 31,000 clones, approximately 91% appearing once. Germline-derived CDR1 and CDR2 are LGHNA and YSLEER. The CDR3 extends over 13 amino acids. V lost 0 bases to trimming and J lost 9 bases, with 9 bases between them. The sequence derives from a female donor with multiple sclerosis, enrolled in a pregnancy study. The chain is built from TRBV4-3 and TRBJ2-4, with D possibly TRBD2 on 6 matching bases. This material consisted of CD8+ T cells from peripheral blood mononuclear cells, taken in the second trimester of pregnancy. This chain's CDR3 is CASSQDRGSIQYF. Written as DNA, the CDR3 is TGCGCCAGCAGCCAAGATCGGGGGAGCATTCAGTACTTC.